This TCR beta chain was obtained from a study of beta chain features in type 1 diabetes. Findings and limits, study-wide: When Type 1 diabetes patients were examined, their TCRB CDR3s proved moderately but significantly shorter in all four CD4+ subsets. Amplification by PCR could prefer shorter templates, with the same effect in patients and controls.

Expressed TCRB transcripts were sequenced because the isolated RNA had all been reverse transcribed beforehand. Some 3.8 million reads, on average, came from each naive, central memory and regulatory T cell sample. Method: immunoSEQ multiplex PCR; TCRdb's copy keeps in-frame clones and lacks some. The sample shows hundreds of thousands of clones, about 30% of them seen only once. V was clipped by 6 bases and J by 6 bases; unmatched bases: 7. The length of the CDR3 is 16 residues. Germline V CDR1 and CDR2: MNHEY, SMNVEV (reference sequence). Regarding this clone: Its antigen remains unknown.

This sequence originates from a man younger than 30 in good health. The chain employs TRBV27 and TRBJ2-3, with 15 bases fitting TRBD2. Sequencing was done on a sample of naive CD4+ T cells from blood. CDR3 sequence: CASSTRGTSGRDTQYF. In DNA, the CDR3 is TGTGCCAGCAGCACCAGAGGGACTAGCGGGAGGGATACGCAGTATTTT.